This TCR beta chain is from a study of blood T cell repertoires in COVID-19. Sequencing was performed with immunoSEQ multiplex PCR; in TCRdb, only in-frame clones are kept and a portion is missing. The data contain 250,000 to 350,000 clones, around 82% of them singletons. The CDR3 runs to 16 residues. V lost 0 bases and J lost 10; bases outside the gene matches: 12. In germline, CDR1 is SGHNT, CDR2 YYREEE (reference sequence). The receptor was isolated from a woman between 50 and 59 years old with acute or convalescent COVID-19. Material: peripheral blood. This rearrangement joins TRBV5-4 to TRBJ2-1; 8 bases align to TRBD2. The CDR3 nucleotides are TGTGCCAGCAGCTTGGAAGGTAGCGGGGTCAGAGGGGAGCAGTTCTTC. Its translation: CASSLEGSGVRGEQFF.